This T cell receptor (beta chain) is drawn from a study of beta chain features in type 1 diabetes (dated by TCRdb to between 2018 and 2020). A note on the overall study: No differences in mean age, gender distribution, total cell number or subset yield were found between patients and healthy donors. In the study, TCRB repertoires of sorted circulating CD4+ T cell subsets from recently diagnosed type 1 diabetes patients were compared with those of matched healthy donors. A total of over 90,000,000 sorted cells were examined across all samples, and a strong correlation was observed between cell number per subset and RNA yield. Regulatory and stem cell-like memory subsets were isolated from only 8 patients and about 8 healthy donors, whereas naive and central memory subsets came from all 30 or so donors. Broader findings and caveats from the paper: Because cDNA was sequenced instead of genomic DNA, highly expressing activated cells could be over-represented, though the groups showed no difference in activation or CD3 levels. Because small numbers of individuals were included in the HLA sub-analyses, any influence of HLA type on TCRB rearrangement was left unresolved. At VDJ recombination sites, type 1 diabetes patients had fewer insertions and more deleted nucleotides, which implies abnormalities in thymic rearrangement. Naive, central memory and regulatory TCRB repertoires appeared more similar among patients than among healthy donors. In all four CD4+ subsets, TCRB CDR3 length was moderately but significantly shorter in type 1 diabetes patients. Shorter templates might have been favored by PCR, but patient and control samples were amplified and corrected together, so both groups would have been affected equally by any skew.

With regard to this clone: This receptor's antigen is unknown. Base quality data are lacking; no much larger clone is found one base away. Other nucleotide sequences from this sample produce the same CDR3.

From each donor, a single peripheral blood sample of about 110 mL on average was drawn into heparinised tubes. Using a panel that included CD45RO, CCR7, CD25, CD127, CD95 and CD27, naive, central memory, regulatory and stem cell-like memory CD4+ T cells were sorted on a BD FACSAria II. Purity was above 98% for every sorted population. PBMCs were separated immediately by Lymphoprep density gradient centrifugation and were stained directly, without being cultured. To minimize batch effects, samples were stained and sorted in pairs, one healthy donor with one patient per experiment. Taken from the germline V gene (reference sequence), the CDR1 and CDR2 loops are LNHDA and SQIVND. The CDR3, cysteine through phenylalanine, is 13 amino acids long. This entry keeps only the CDR3 DNA: 39 bases, framed from base 1. Trimming leaves V shorter by 6 bases and J shorter by 3 bases, with the junction holding 4 bases beyond the gene matches.

All of the isolated RNA was reverse transcribed with the High Capacity cDNA Reverse Transcription Kit, so expressed TCRB transcripts were sequenced. Naive, central memory and regulatory T cell samples underwent deep immunoSEQ sequencing, averaging about 3.57 million total reads per sample. After sorted cells were lysed in RLT buffer, RNA was extracted with DNase-treated RNeasy Micro or Mini kits, with the choice depending on cell number. To prevent cross-contamination, each cell subset was processed individually, whereas patient and healthy donor samples were processed jointly. The immunoSEQ multiplex PCR was used to amplify TCRB sequences from cDNA, yielding 87-bp fragments that span the CDR3 region. Amplicons were sequenced on the Illumina HiSeq platform. As for how the authors treated the data: Synthetic template baselines were used to correct PCR bias computationally, reads within Hamming distance 2 were collapsed together, and singletons that could not be merged were discarded. Reads were aligned to IMGT to assign V, D and J genes, CDR3 length, and insertions or deletions at six rearrangement sites. Within each subset, clonotype counts were normalized to the number of sorted cells before true diversity and Gini coefficients were calculated with the tcR R package. The overlap coefficient, calculated on TCRB nucleotide sequences, was used to measure repertoire sharing. As a proxy for the pre-selection repertoire, out-of-frame TCRB sequences from naive cells were analyzed. Held by TCRdb, this immuneACCESS table contains in-frame sequences only and omits some clones. Under half of the omission traces to an unresolved V gene where checked; the cause of the rest is unknown. From that table come the V and J calls and clone size; the DNA was used to work out D and trimming. The sample has hundreds of thousands of clones on record, about 71% of them singletons. About 0.051% of the sample belongs to the ten largest clones.

The chain couples TRBV19 to TRBJ2-7; 8 bases in between match TRBD1. Material: naive CD4+ T cells from blood. The sample's cell subset or site label, in plain terms: true naive CD4+ T cells. The TCR originated in a young man in good health. The CDR3 protein sequence reads: CASSRGQGYEQYF. The bases are TGTGCCAGTAGCCGAGGACAGGGCTACGAGCAGTACTTC. Full variable domain (CDR3 extended with the reference TRBV19 and TRBJ2-7 proteins): DGGITQSPKYLFRKEGQNVTLSCEQNLNHDAMYWYRQDPGQGLRLIYYSQIVNDFQKGDIAEGYSVSREKKESFPLTVTSAQKNPTAFYLCASSRGQGYEQYFGPGTRLTVT.